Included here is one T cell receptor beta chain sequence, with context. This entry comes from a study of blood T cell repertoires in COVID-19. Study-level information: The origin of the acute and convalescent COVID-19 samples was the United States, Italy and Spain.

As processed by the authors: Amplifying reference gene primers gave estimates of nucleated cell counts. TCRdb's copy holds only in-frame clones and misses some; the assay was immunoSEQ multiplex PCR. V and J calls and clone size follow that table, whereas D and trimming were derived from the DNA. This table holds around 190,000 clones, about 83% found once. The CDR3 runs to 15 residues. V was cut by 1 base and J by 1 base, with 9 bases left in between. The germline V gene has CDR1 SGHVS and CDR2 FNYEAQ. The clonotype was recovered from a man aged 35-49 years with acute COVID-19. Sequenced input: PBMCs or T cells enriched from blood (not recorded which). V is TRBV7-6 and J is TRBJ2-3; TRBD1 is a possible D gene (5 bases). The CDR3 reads CASSLEVRGTDTQYF. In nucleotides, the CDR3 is TGTGCCAGCAGCTTAGAGGTCAGGGGCACAGATACGCAGTATTTT.